The 14 T cell receptor beta chains reported below all come from one sample, sequenced in a study of cytomegalovirus exposure and HLA in healthy donors. PCR primers comprised 60 Vbeta and 13 Jbeta primers. TCRdb keeps only in-frame clones here, not all; method: immunoSEQ multiplex PCR. The sample contains 150,000 or so clones, 76% of which appear only once. Sequences were obtained from PBMCs. The receptors derive from a male donor in good health and CMV-seronegative.

The genes are TRBV7-9 and TRBJ2-6; D unclear. Germline lookup yields CDR1 SEHNR and CDR2 FQNEAQ (reference sequence). The CDR3 covers 14 residues. V was trimmed by 7 bases and J by 2 bases, leaving 9 bases between them. DNA of the CDR3: TGTGCCAGCAACGGAGTTCCTGGGGCCAACGTCCTGACTTTC. It translates to CASNGVPGANVLTF.

The gene calls are TRBV9 and TRBJ2-1; D is unclear. Trimming took 4 bases from V and 2 from J, leaving 13 bases between them. Germline-derived CDR1 and CDR2 are SGDLS and YYNGEE. The CDR3 covers 15 residues. The CDR3 DNA sequence: TGTGCCAGCAGCCCCCAGCTAGGAACCTACAATGAGCAGTTCTTC. It codes for CASSPQLGTYNEQFF.

Only one count was recorded for this clone. The V gene is TRBV5-1, the J gene TRBJ2-3, with D hard to call. Trimming left V 0 bases short and J 1 base short, with 12 bases between. CDR1 is SGHRS, CDR2 YFSETQ, per germline. The CDR3 is 16 amino acids. The CDR3 DNA follows: TGCGCCAGCAGCTTGGACGGAGCCTGGGGCACAGATACGCAGTATTTT. This encodes CASSLDGAWGTDTQYF.

The chain employs TRBV30 and TRBJ1-5; D is perhaps TRBD1 (5 bases). Germline lookup yields CDR1 GTSNPN and CDR2 SVGIG (reference sequence). V lost 2 bases to trimming and J lost 5 bases, with 16 bases between them. The CDR3 runs 15 residues. This CDR3 reads CAWSLTLGVDQPQHF. As DNA, the CDR3 is TGTGCCTGGAGTCTCACCCTAGGGGTGGATCAGCCCCAGCATTTT.

The chain combines TRBV28 with TRBJ1-5; D remains unclear. This CDR3 is 13 amino acids long. Per germline, CDR1 MDHEN and CDR2 SYDVKM. Trimming shortened V by 2 bases and J by 4 bases, and 6 bases separated the two germline ends. The CDR3 coding sequence is TGTGCCAGCAGTTTACGGACTAATCAGCCCCAGCATTTT. Its protein product is CASSLRTNQPQHF.

The CDR3 spells CASSQERSRGYEQYF. CDR3 in DNA: TGCGCCAGCAGCCAAGAACGTAGCAGGGGCTACGAGCAGTACTTC. The rearrangement joins TRBV4-1 to TRBJ2-7, with a possible D match to TRBD1 (6 bases). The CDR3 consists of 15 residues. The V end lost 0 bases, the J end lost 3 bases, and 12 bases lay between the germline ends. From germline, CDR1 is MGHRA and CDR2 YSYEKL.

In DNA form, the CDR3 reads TGTGCCAGCAGCACCAGGGACATCAACCAGCCCCAGCATTTT. This translates into CASSTRDINQPQHF. The chain uses TRBV27 and TRBJ1-5, with a weak D call TRBD1 (6 bases). This CDR3 contains 14 residues. The V end lost 6 bases, the J end lost 7 bases, and 16 bases lay between the germline ends. Germline lookup yields CDR1 MNHEY and CDR2 SMNVEV (reference sequence).

The genes are TRBV28 and TRBJ2-1; TRBD2 is a possible D gene (5 bases). Germline CDR1 is MDHEN and CDR2 is SYDVKM. The V and J ends lost 8 bases and 5 bases respectively, with 16 bases between them. This CDR3 region has 14 residues. The CDR3 DNA sequence: TGTGCCAGCGGACTCCCGGTGGGAAACAATGAGCAGTTCTTC. It translates to CASGLPVGNNEQFF.

The chain couples TRBV11-2 to TRBJ1-1; TRBD1 matches at 8 bases. Germline trimming cut 4 bases from V and 4 bases from J; bases unmatched to any gene: 11. Germline V lookup: CDR1 SGHAT, CDR2 FQNNGV. This CDR3 spans 16 amino acids. CDR3 loop: CASSYFRGQGTTEAFF. The DNA of the CDR3 is TGTGCCAGCAGCTATTTCAGAGGACAGGGCACCACTGAAGCTTTCTTT.

The chain carries TRBV19 and TRBJ2-5, with D possibly matching TRBD2 (7 bases). CDR3 size: 13 residues. Germline lookup yields CDR1 LNHDA and CDR2 SQIVND (reference sequence). V gave up 6 bases and J gave up 7 bases, with 15 bases separating them. The CDR3 sequence: CASSGRTQGTQYF. CDR3 in DNA: TGTGCCAGTAGCGGGAGGACACAGGGGACCCAGTACTTC.

The genes are TRBV5-6 and TRBJ2-5; 9 bases agree with TRBD1. The germline V gene encodes CDR1 SGHDT and CDR2 YYEEEE. The CDR3 runs to 16 residues. V lost 2 bases, J lost 3 bases, and 8 bases stayed unmatched. CDR3 in amino acids: CASSFRSGQGKETQYF. CDR3 DNA sequence: TGTGCCAGCAGCTTCAGGTCAGGACAGGGGAAAGAGACCCAGTACTTC.

A remark on this clone: The junction departs from the called germline gene at one end, perhaps through a read error. The chain employs TRBV7-9 and TRBJ1-5, with D unclear. The CDR3 totals 16 residues. Germline V gene lookup returns CDR1 SEHNR and CDR2 FQNEAQ (reference sequence). The CDR3 nucleotides read TGTTCCAGCAGCTTAGATTCGGGGATTAGCAATCAGCCCCAGCATTTT. Its protein is CSSSLDSGISNQPQHF.

This chain uses TRBV27 with TRBJ1-4; D is undetermined. The CDR3 sequence is 14 residues long. The germline V and J ends were trimmed by 7 bases and 2 bases, with 11 bases remaining between them. The V gene's germline CDR1 is MNHEY and CDR2 SMNVEV (reference sequence). CDR3 protein: CASTPQYTNEKLFF. The CDR3 nucleotides read TGTGCCAGCACTCCGCAGTATACTAATGAAAAACTGTTTTTT.

This clone has more than one count but fewer than ten. This sequence joins TRBV15 and TRBJ2-5; the D gene is possibly TRBD1 (5 bases). V gave up 1 base and J gave up 2 bases, with 14 bases separating them. The germline V gene has CDR1 LNHNV and CDR2 YYDKDF (reference sequence). The CDR3 length is 16 residues. CDR3 residues: CATSRGARGAQETQYF. The CDR3 nucleotides read TGTGCCACCAGCAGAGGGGCAAGGGGCGCTCAAGAGACCCAGTACTTC. The full variable domain, completed using reference TRBV15 and TRBJ2-5, is DAMVIQNPRYQVTQFGKPVTLSCSQTLNHNVMYWYQQKSSQAPKLLFHYYDKDFNNEADTPDNFQSRRPNTSFCFLDIRSPGLGDTAMYLCATSRGARGAQETQYFGPGTRLLVL.